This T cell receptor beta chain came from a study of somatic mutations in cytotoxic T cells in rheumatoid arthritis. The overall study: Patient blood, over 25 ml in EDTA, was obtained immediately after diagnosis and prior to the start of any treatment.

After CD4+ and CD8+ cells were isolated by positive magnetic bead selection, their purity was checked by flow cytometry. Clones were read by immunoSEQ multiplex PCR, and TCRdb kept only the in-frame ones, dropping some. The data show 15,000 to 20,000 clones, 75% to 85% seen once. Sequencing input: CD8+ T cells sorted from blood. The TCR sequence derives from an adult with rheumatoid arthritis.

Written as DNA, the CDR3 is TGTGCCAGCACATCTCTAGCGGGAATAAATGAGCAGTTCTTC. Its translation is CASTSLAGINEQFF. The chain links TRBV6-5 to TRBJ2-1, with TRBD2 matching over 9 bases. The CDR3 loop spans 14 amino acids. Germline V CDR1 and CDR2: MNHEY, SVGAGI. The V and J ends lost 7 bases and 7 bases, in that order; junction bases with no gene match: 8.